This TCR beta chain is from a study of TET2 disruption in CD19-targeted CAR T cells (dated by TCRdb to the late 2010s). Describing the broader study: The number of samples was determined by the original clinical trial design and by which samples were available, and no additional inclusion criteria were applied. Beyond this particular receptor, the publication reports: Conclusions about the CAR T cells of the patient were based on extensive analysis of a single subject.

The immunoSEQ assay was used for deep sequencing of the TCR beta chain. In the authors' own workflow: Only productive TCR beta rearrangements went into calculating clonotype frequencies. In its TCRdb copy, this immuneACCESS table keeps in-frame sequences only and misses some clones. Where compared with another copy, unresolved V genes explain less than half of these, and the others have no known cause. That table gives V, J and clone size, and the DNA gave D and trimming. The table of this sample itemizes around 27,000 clones. The ten largest clonotypes hold around 1.9% of the sample. The CDR3 covers 15 residues, taking in both the cysteine and the phenylalanine. Shown are 36 bases from within the CDR3, in frame from base 1. CDR1 is given as LNHDA and CDR2 as SQIVND, both from the germline V gene (reference sequence). This specimen's treatment or condition label, per the study, means: autologous CTL019 cells: CD19 CAR with 4-1BB and CD3 zeta domains. The CD19 CAR incorporated TCR zeta and 4-1BB costimulatory signaling domains. Leukapheresis was used to collect the T cells for CTL019 manufacturing from peripheral blood. The DNeasy Blood and Tissue Kit was used to extract genomic DNA from pre-infusion T cells, peripheral blood, or sorted post-infusion T cells.

With respect to this clone: What antigen it recognizes has not been identified. The read gets to within 3 residues of the CDR3 end, and the germline J gene fills in the rest.

The TCR was taken from a man aged 65 to 79 with chronic lymphocytic leukemia. Here the sequenced sample was CD8- CAR+ T cells sorted from cultured blood T cells, taken for CD19 CAR T cell therapy. The label giving this sample's cell subset or site can be read as: CD8-negative CAR-positive T cells from the infusion product. The sequence links TRBV19 to TRBJ1-2, and TRBD1 may be the D gene, going by 5 matching bases. Incomplete CDR3 DNA: TGTGCCAGTAGTGCCGGGACTCGAACCGTTGACATC. The translation is CASSAGTRTVDI. The whole CDR3 reads CASSAGTRTVDIYTF.